The TCR beta chain under discussion was sequenced for a study of blood T cell repertoires in COVID-19. The overall study: PBMCs, B-cell-depleted T cells, or T cells were the source of the cDNA or gDNA that made up the material.

In the original workflow: The assay estimated nucleated cells by amplifying reference gene primers. Some clones are missing from TCRdb's copy, which holds only in-frame ones; the method was immunoSEQ multiplex PCR. V and J calls and clone size are those listed in that table; D and trimming were worked out from the DNA. The sample records roughly 370,000 clones, 80% to 90% being singletons. The age range of participants was about 18 to 100 years, with residence in around 22 US areas. Cohorts were assigned according to the clinical history that participants reported. The clonotype comes from a woman aged 45-59 years who had recovered from COVID-19. Sequenced input: PBMCs or T cells enriched from blood (not recorded which).

The CDR3 spells CASSEEQGALRTEAFF. Written as DNA, the CDR3 is TGTGCCAGCAGTGAAGAACAGGGGGCCCTGCGGACTGAAGCTTTCTTT. The rearrangement uses TRBV25-1 and TRBJ1-1, with TRBD1 matching 9 bases. CDR1 is MGHDK and CDR2 is SYGVNS in the germline V gene. The ends lost 2 bases at V and 5 bases at J; junction bases unmatched: 9. The CDR3 length is 16 residues. The variable domain in full, with the rest retrieved from reference TRBV25-1 and TRBJ1-1, is EADIYQTPRYLVIGTGKKITLECSQTMGHDKMYWYQQDPGMELHLIHYSYGVNSTEKGDLSSESTVSRIRTEHFPLTLESARPSHTSQYLCASSEEQGALRTEAFFGQGTRLTVV.